Below are 10 T cell receptor beta chains sequenced from a single sample in a study of T cell repertoires in cytomegalovirus infection. TCRdb redid the calling of the reads with MiXCR, one entry per CDR3 protein. The sample lists almost 300,000 distinct CDR3 sequences; about 8.8% were seen once. Input material: PBMCs. The receptors were gathered from a human donor in good health (CMV status not recorded). Some clones in this sample may be carry-over from other donors' samples.

This clonotype was detected only a few times. The chain couples TRBV11-2 to TRBJ2-6, with a tentative D call TRBD2 (6 bases). CDR1 and CDR2 from the germline V gene are SGHAT and FQNNGV. V was pared by 5 bases and J by 2 bases, with 10 bases between. The CDR3 is 15 amino acids. This CDR3 reads CASSPGRPGANVLTF. For the CDR3, the DNA is TGTGCCAGCAGCCCCGGGAGACCTGGGGCCAACGTCCTGACTTTC.

This clonotype was detected many times. The chain couples TRBV2 to TRBJ2-1; no definite D call. The CDR3 runs 11 residues. Germline loops: CDR1 SNHLY, CDR2 FYNNEI. V was pared by 9 bases and J by 5 bases, with 8 bases between. The CDR3 is CASGVDNEQFF. CDR3 nucleotide sequence: TGTGCCAGTGGGGTGGACAATGAGCAGTTCTTC. The full variable domain, its missing parts supplied by reference TRBV2 and TRBJ2-1, is EPEVTQTPSHQVTQMGQEVILRCVPISNHLYFYWYRQILGQKVEFLVSFYNNEISEKSEIFDDQFSVERPDGSNFTLKIRSTKLEDSAMYFCASGVDNEQFFGPGTRLTVL.

This clonotype appeared a few times. The CDR3 is CASSFDGGRADTQYF. The CDR3, as DNA: TGTGCCAGCAGCTTCGACGGGGGGAGGGCAGATACGCAGTATTTT. The V call is TRBV13, the J call TRBJ2-3; 7 positions agree with TRBD2. The CDR3 contains 15 residues. The V segment lost 3 bases and the J segment 4 bases; nucleotides outside the gene matches: 7. The germline V gene has CDR1 PRHDT and CDR2 FYEKMQ (reference sequence).

This clonotype has ten or more counts. The chain is built from TRBV20-1 and TRBJ1-2, with 9 bases fitting TRBD1. The CDR3 has 13 amino acids. V shed 6 bases and J 3 bases; nucleotides not matched to a gene: 5. CDR1 and CDR2 from the germline V gene are DFQATT and SNEGSKA (reference sequence). CDR3 loop: CSALRTGDYGYTF. DNA for the CDR3: TGCAGTGCCCTTAGGACAGGGGACTATGGCTACACCTTC.

The table lists this clonotype with many counts. The rearrangement joins TRBV18 to TRBJ2-5, with D perhaps TRBD1 (5 bases). V lost 1 base, J lost 3 bases, and 9 bases lay in between. Germline V gene sequence: CDR1 KGHSH, CDR2 LQKENI. CDR3 length equals 14 residues. The CDR3 nucleotides are TGTGCCAGCTCACCACGTCCCAGGGAAGAGACCCAGTACTTC. Amino acid sequence: CASSPRPREETQYF.

The gene calls are TRBV29-1 and TRBJ2-3, with a possible D match to TRBD1 (6 bases). Trimming took 5 bases from V and 0 from J, leaving 15 bases between them. The CDR3 length is 15 residues. The germline CDR1 and CDR2 sequences are SQVTM and ANQGSEA. The DNA for the CDR3 is TGCAGCGTTATGGACAGCCGAACTAGCACAGATACGCAGTATTTT. This encodes CSVMDSRTSTDTQYF.

This clonotype was seen ten or more times. V is TRBV27 and J is TRBJ1-1, with D uncertain. Germline lookup yields CDR1 MNHEY and CDR2 SMNVEV (reference sequence). With 0 bases removed from V and 3 bases from J, the gap between germline ends came to 11 bases. The CDR3 totals 15 residues. CDR3 DNA: TGTGCCAGCAGTTTATCGATAAGGGTGGACACTGAAGCTTTCTTT. This codes for CASSLSIRVDTEAFF.

In its sample, this clonotype was seen many times. The chain joins TRBV7-9 to TRBJ1-2; unclear D gene. Trimming removed 4 bases from V and 5 bases from J, with 14 bases in between. CDR1 is SEHNR, CDR2 FQNEAQ, per germline (reference sequence). The length of the CDR3 is 14 residues. The CDR3 region has the DNA TGTGCCAGCAGCTCGATTAGGATCGGATATGGCTACACCTTC. It is translated as CASSSIRIGYGYTF. The variable domain in full, with the rest retrieved from reference TRBV7-9 and TRBJ1-2, is DTGVSQNPRHKITKRGQNVTFRCDPISEHNRLYWYRQTLGQGPEFLTYFQNEAQLEKSRLLSDRFSAERPKGSFSTLEIQRTEQGDSAMYLCASSSIRIGYGYTFGSGTRLTVV.

This clonotype was observed many times. The chain is built from TRBV12-3 or TRBV12-4 and TRBJ1-1; 8 positions agree with TRBD1. The J segment lost 3 bases and the V segment lost 6 bases, leaving 9 bases of the junction unmatched. The CDR3 has 15 residues. In DNA, the CDR3 is TGTGCCAGCAGCTTAACGGACAGGGAGGACACTGAAGCTTTCTTT. This gives the protein CASSLTDREDTEAFF.

This chain connects TRBV14 to TRBJ2-2; the D gene is possibly TRBD2 (5 bases). CDR1 and CDR2 (germline): SGHDN, FVKESK. With 1 base removed from V and 0 bases from J, the gap between germline ends came to 9 bases. The CDR3 length is 16 residues. The CDR3 region is CASSQGLATNTGELFF. CDR3 coding DNA: TGTGCCAGCAGCCAAGGGCTAGCCACGAACACCGGGGAGCTGTTTTTT.